Listed here are 25 T cell receptor beta chains from one sample, sequenced in a study of T cells in lung cancer brain metastases. TCRdb's table, derived via immunoSEQ multiplex PCR, lists solely in-frame clones and lacks some. The sample holds fewer than 6,000 clones, 65% to 85% seen once. Material for sequencing was tumor tissue from the primary lung tumor. Every receptor here comes from a woman aged 50 to 60 with non-small cell lung cancer.

This chain connects TRBV6-4 to TRBJ2-6; tentatively, D is TRBD1 (5 bases). With 0 bases removed from V and 1 base from J, the gap between germline ends came to 7 bases. Germline V lookup: CDR1 MRHNA, CDR2 SNTAGT. This CDR3 spans 16 amino acids. The CDR3 DNA follows: TGTGCCAGCAGTGACTCGCCAGGGTCTGGGGCCAACGTCCTGACTTTC. Translating it yields CASSDSPGSGANVLTF.

This clone was observed a single time. This chain uses TRBV2 with TRBJ2-2; D unclear. This CDR3 comprises 13 residues. V shed 6 bases and J shed 1 base, with 6 bases lying between them. Germline CDR1 is SNHLY and CDR2 is FYNNEI. CDR3 residues: CASRTENTGELFF. The CDR3 bases are TGTGCCAGCAGGACGGAGAACACCGGGGAGCTGTTTTTT.

V is TRBV6-5 and J is TRBJ1-5, with D hard to call. Between the trimmed V and J ends, which lost 4 bases and 0 bases, there was a span of 7 bases. This CDR3 spans 14 amino acids. From germline, CDR1 is MNHEY and CDR2 SVGAGI. The CDR3 nucleotides are TGTGCCAGCAGTTCCTGGTCTAGCAATCAGCCCCAGCATTTT. Translating it yields CASSSWSSNQPQHF.

As concerns this clone: The same CDR3 also results from other DNA sequences found in this sample. This chain joins TRBV2 and TRBJ2-5, with 13 bases matching TRBD2. Germline assignment: CDR1 SNHLY and CDR2 FYNNEI. Germline trimming cut 5 bases from V and 3 bases from J; bases unmatched to any gene: 3. CDR3 length: 15 amino acids. CDR3 in amino acids: CASSRTSGGKETQYF. CDR3 sequence (DNA): TGTGCCAGCAGTCGGACTAGCGGGGGAAAAGAGACCCAGTACTTC.

The CDR3 reads CATSRDQGSSYEQYF. The DNA for the CDR3 is TGTGCCACCAGCAGAGATCAAGGGAGCTCCTACGAGCAGTACTTC. The chain combines TRBV15 with TRBJ2-7; D might be TRBD2 (5 bases). V dropped 0 bases and J dropped 0 bases, with 9 bases sitting between them. This CDR3 is built from 15 residues. Germline values: CDR1 LNHNV, CDR2 YYDKDF (reference sequence).

The chain links TRBV6-5 to TRBJ1-5; possibly TRBD1 for D (6 bases). The CDR3 sequence is 13 residues long. V was clipped by 2 bases and J by 7 bases, with 9 bases between them. In germline, CDR1 is MNHEY, CDR2 SVGAGI. The CDR3 reads CASSYGGGQPQHF. The CDR3 nucleotides are TGTGCCAGCAGTTACGGGGGCGGGCAGCCCCAGCATTTT.

This clone appeared once. The chain is built from TRBV6-1 and TRBJ2-7; 9 bases match TRBD2. The V gene's germline CDR1 is MNHNS and CDR2 SASEGT. The CDR3 loop spans 15 amino acids. Losses at the gene ends were 0 bases for V and 0 bases for J; bases not matched to a gene: 0. CDR3 loop: CASSEASGSSYEQYF. The CDR3 DNA reads TGTGCCAGCAGTGAAGCTAGCGGGAGCTCCTACGAGCAGTACTTC.

Of note for this clone: A read error may account for a junction end that differs from germline. The chain has TRBV30 and TRBJ1-6; 7 positions match TRBD1. Germline V gene data show CDR1 as GTSNPN and CDR2 as SVGIG (reference sequence). The CDR3 is 18 amino acids. The CDR3 protein is CAWMHRGLIGLDNSPLHF. DNA for the CDR3: TGTGCCTGGATGCATAGGGGGCTGATAGGTCTGGATAATTCACCCCTCCATTTT.

This chain uses TRBV19 with TRBJ1-5; TRBD1 is a possible D gene (5 bases). The CDR3 has 17 amino acids. V was pared by 10 bases and J by 0 bases, with 22 bases between. Germline V gene sequence: CDR1 LNHDA, CDR2 SQIVND (reference sequence). The CDR3 DNA reads TGTGCCACCTTGGGAGGGGCCGGGGGTTATAGCAATCAGCCCCAGCATTTT. It encodes CATLGGAGGYSNQPQHF.

Comment on this clone: The sample has other DNA sequences that encode this CDR3 too. The chain uses TRBV4-1 and TRBJ2-5; TRBD2 is a possible D gene (6 bases). V dropped 1 base and J dropped 5 bases, with 17 bases sitting between them. Germline CDR1 reads MGHRA; CDR2 reads YSYEKL. The CDR3 runs 16 residues. CDR3 nucleotides: TGCGCCAGCAGCCAAGTATGGGGGACTGGGGTGGAGACCCAGTACTTC. Translating it yields CASSQVWGTGVETQYF.

This clone has a single count. This chain links TRBV5-1 with TRBJ2-7, with D hard to call. Germline CDR1 is SGHRS and CDR2 is YFSETQ. The CDR3 sequence is 15 residues long. Trimming cost V 0 bases and J 0 bases, with 10 bases left between them. The CDR3: CASSLGETASYEQYF. The CDR3 region has the DNA TGCGCCAGCAGCTTGGGTGAGACGGCCTCCTACGAGCAGTACTTC. Together with reference TRBV5-1 and TRBJ2-7, the CDR3 gives the full variable domain: KAGVTQTPRYLIKTRGQQVTLSCSPISGHRSVSWYQQTPGQGLQFLFEYFSETQRNKGNFPGRFSGRQFSNSRSEMNVSTLELGDSALYLCASSLGETASYEQYFGPGTRLTVT.

This clone was observed a handful of times. The chain uses TRBV29-1 and TRBJ1-2, with 8 nucleotides matching TRBD1. V lost 7 bases and J lost 4; bases outside the gene matches: 5. The CDR3 loop spans 12 amino acids. Germline CDR1 and CDR2: SQVTM and ANQGSEA. The CDR3 here is CSGGDRGYGYTF. For the CDR3, the DNA is TGCAGCGGGGGAGACAGGGGCTATGGCTACACCTTC.

The V gene is TRBV5-1, the J gene TRBJ2-3; 13 positions agree with TRBD2. CDR1 and CDR2 (germline): SGHRS, YFSETQ. CDR3 length: 17 residues. V dropped 0 bases and J dropped 6; count of bases not matched to a gene: 7. The CDR3 nucleotides are TGCGCCAGCAGCTTGGCGGGACTAGCGGGACGCATGGATACGCAGTATTTT. Amino acid sequence: CASSLAGLAGRMDTQYF.

The chain employs TRBV19 and TRBJ1-1; 7 bases map to TRBD1. CDR3 length: 13 amino acids. CDR1 and CDR2 from the germline V gene are LNHDA and SQIVND (reference sequence). The V and J ends lost 6 bases and 1 base, in that order; junction bases with no gene match: 2. The DNA of the CDR3 is TGTGCCAGTAGGGACAGGCGGAACACTGAAGCTTTCTTT. It is translated as CASRDRRNTEAFF.

The chain uses TRBV9 and TRBJ1-2; D not certain. This CDR3 is built from 16 residues. Germline V gives CDR1 SGDLS, CDR2 YYNGEE. With 4 bases removed from V and 8 bases from J, the gap between germline ends came to 24 bases. The CDR3 region is CASSSNPIGESKGYTF. CDR3 in DNA: TGTGCCAGCAGCTCCAACCCAATCGGGGAAAGCAAAGGCTACACCTTC.

J is TRBJ1-3 and V is TRBV6-5, with D unclear. The CDR3 extends over 15 amino acids. The V end lost 6 bases, the J end lost 8 bases, and 20 bases lay between the germline ends. Germline loops: CDR1 MNHEY, CDR2 SVGAGI. CDR3 sequence (DNA): TGTGCCAGCAGATCCGGGCCCGCTCCAGGACACACCATATATTTT. Encoded protein: CASRSGPAPGHTIYF.

CDR3 amino acids: CAARHRGQDYGYTF. CDR3 sequence (DNA): TGTGCCGCACGCCACAGGGGGCAAGACTATGGCTACACCTTC. V gene TRBV30 combines with J gene TRBJ1-2; 9 bases match TRBD1. This CDR3 comprises 14 residues. V trimming: 8 bases; J trimming: 3 bases; junction bases outside the gene matches: 10. Germline CDR1 GTSNPN, CDR2 SVGIG (reference sequence).

This clone was recorded only once. The CDR3 DNA follows: TGTGCCAGCAGTCTCGGGGGGTACGAGCAGTACTTC. Residues: CASSLGGYEQYF. This chain links TRBV28 with TRBJ2-7, with 7 bases aligning to TRBD2. The CDR3 is 12 amino acids. Trimming cost V 5 bases and J 4 bases; bases outside gene matches: 2. Germline V gene lookup returns CDR1 MDHEN and CDR2 SYDVKM.

The chain has TRBV27 and TRBJ2-7; 8 bases are shared with TRBD2. The J segment lost 7 bases and the V segment lost 3 bases, leaving 5 bases of the junction unmatched. Germline V gene sequence: CDR1 MNHEY, CDR2 SMNVEV (reference sequence). This CDR3 has 13 amino acids. CDR3 protein: CASSFGGGREQYF. The CDR3 nucleotides are TGTGCCAGCAGTTTCGGGGGGGGGCGTGAGCAGTACTTC.

This clone was counted a single time. The chain recombines TRBV4-2 with TRBJ1-5; D is uncertain. V lost 0 bases, J lost 7 bases, and 7 bases lay in between. Germline V gene sequence: CDR1 LGHNA, CDR2 YNFKEQ. The CDR3 length is 13 residues. The CDR3 reads CASSQDLGQPQHF. The CDR3 DNA reads TGTGCCAGCAGCCAAGATCTCGGCCAGCCCCAGCATTTT.

The rearrangement links TRBV5-1 to TRBJ1-1; D unresolved. This CDR3 is built from 14 residues. Germline assignment: CDR1 SGHRS and CDR2 YFSETQ. Between the trimmed V and J ends, which lost 3 bases and 1 base, there was a span of 10 bases. The CDR3 region has the DNA TGCGCCAGCAGCTCCCTCCCAGCGAACACTGAAGCTTTCTTT. This translates into CASSSLPANTEAFF.

This clone was counted once. The chain couples TRBV2 to TRBJ2-7; no clear D gene. The germline CDR1 and CDR2 sequences are SNHLY and FYNNEI. Trimming pared 4 bases from V and 7 bases from J, leaving 17 bases between. This CDR3 contains 14 residues. CDR3 protein: CASSVTQLSREQYF. The CDR3 bases are TGTGCCAGCAGTGTTACACAACTTAGTCGGGAGCAGTACTTC.

The gene calls are TRBV21-1 and TRBJ1-5. TRBV21-1 is reported as a pseudogene. The CDR3 totals 19 residues. DNA of the CDR3: TGTGCCAGCAGTCAGCCCCCCGGGACCTCTCCGTGTAGCAATCAGCCCCAGCATTTT. Its translation is CASSQPPGTSPCSNQPQHF.

This clone appeared a single time. V gene TRBV28 combines with J gene TRBJ2-7, with 9 bases lining up with TRBD2. Germline lookup yields CDR1 MDHEN and CDR2 SYDVKM. Losses at the gene ends were 2 bases for V and 4 bases for J; bases not matched to a gene: 3. This CDR3 has 14 residues. CDR3: CASSLAGGLYEQYF. In DNA, the CDR3 is TGTGCCAGCAGTTTAGCGGGAGGGCTGTACGAGCAGTACTTC.

In DNA form, the CDR3 reads TGCGCCAGCAGCCTTGGGGGCGACCGGTACGAGCAGTACTTC. Protein sequence: CASSLGGDRYEQYF. J is TRBJ2-7 and V is TRBV4-1, with D tentatively TRBD1 (6 bases). V was clipped by 4 bases and J by 4 bases, with 14 bases between them. CDR1 and CDR2 from the germline V gene are MGHRA and YSYEKL. There are 14 residues in the CDR3.